This T cell receptor beta chain derives from a study of shared T cell receptors in the human thymus. The CDR3 extends over 15 amino acids. CDR1 is MGHRA, CDR2 YSYEKL, per germline. V shed 3 bases, J shed 8 bases, and the junction held 12 bases outside the gene matches. Profiled with immunoSEQ multiplex PCR; TCRdb holds only in-frame clones, not every one. The data contain roughly 550,000 clones, 70% to 80% of them seen just once; the ten biggest clones take up about 0.013%. The sample also formed part of further work on human thymus T cells.

The specimen was thymocytes. This sequence joins TRBV4-1 and TRBJ1-2, with 7 bases lining up with TRBD1. The clonotype was recovered from a boy under two years old with a congenital heart defect. For the CDR3, the DNA is TGCGCCAGCAGCCACGTACAAACAGGGGCAGGGGGCTACACCTTC. Its protein is CASSHVQTGAGGYTF.